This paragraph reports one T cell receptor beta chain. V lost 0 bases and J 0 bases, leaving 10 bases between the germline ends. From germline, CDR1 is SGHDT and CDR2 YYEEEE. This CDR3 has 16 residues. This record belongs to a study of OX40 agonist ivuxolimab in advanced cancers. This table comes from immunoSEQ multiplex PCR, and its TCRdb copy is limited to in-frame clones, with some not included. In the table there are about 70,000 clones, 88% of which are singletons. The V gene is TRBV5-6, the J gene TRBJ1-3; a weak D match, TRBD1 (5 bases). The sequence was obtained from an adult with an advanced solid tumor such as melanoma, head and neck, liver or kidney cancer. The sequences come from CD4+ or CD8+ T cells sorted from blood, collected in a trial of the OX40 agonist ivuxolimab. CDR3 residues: CASSLVGGLSGNTIYF. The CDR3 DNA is TGTGCCAGCAGCTTGGTGGGGGGTCTCTCTGGAAACACCATATATTTT.